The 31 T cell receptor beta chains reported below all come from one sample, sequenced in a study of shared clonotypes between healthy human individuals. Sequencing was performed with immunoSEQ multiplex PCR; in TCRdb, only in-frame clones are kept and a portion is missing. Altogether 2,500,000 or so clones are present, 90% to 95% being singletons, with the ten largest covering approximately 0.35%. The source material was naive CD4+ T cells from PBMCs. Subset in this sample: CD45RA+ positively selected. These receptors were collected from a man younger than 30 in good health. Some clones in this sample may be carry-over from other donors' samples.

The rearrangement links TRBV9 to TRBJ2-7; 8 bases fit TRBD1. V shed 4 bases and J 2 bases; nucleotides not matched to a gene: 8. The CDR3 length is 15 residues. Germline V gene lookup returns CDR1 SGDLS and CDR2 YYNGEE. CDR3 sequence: CASSLQGAATYEQYF. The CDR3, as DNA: TGTGCCAGCAGCTTGCAGGGGGCAGCAACCTACGAGCAGTACTTC.

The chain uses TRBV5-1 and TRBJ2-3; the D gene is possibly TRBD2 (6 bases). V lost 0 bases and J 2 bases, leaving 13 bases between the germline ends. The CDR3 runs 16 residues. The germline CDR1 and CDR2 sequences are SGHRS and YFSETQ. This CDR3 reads CASSLDGDSSTDTQYF. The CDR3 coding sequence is TGCGCCAGCAGCTTGGATGGGGACTCCTCCACAGATACGCAGTATTTT. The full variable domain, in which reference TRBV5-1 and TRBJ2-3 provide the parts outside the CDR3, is KAGVTQTPRYLIKTRGQQVTLSCSPISGHRSVSWYQQTPGQGLQFLFEYFSETQRNKGNFPGRFSGRQFSNSRSEMNVSTLELGDSALYLCASSLDGDSSTDTQYFGPGTRLTVL.

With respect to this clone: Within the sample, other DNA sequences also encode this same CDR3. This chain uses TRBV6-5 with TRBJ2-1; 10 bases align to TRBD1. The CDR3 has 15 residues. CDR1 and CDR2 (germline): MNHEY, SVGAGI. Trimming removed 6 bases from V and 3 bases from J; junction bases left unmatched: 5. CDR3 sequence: CASSLDRGLYNEQFF. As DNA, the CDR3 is TGTGCCAGCAGCCTTGACAGGGGGCTCTACAATGAGCAGTTCTTC.

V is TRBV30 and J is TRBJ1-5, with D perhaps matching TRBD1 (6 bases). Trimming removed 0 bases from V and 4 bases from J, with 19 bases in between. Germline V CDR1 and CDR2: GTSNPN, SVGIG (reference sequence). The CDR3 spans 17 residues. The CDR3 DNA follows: TGTGCCTGGAGTGTAATGGGCAGGGGAGTGTGGAATCAGCCCCAGCATTTT. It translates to CAWSVMGRGVWNQPQHF.

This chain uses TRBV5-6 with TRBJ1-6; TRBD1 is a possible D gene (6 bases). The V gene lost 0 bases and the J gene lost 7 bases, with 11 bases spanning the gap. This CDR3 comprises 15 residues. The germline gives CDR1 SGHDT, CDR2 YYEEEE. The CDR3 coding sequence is TGTGCCAGCAGCTTGGCCGGGGGGCCGAATTCACCCCTCCACTTT. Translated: CASSLAGGPNSPLHF.

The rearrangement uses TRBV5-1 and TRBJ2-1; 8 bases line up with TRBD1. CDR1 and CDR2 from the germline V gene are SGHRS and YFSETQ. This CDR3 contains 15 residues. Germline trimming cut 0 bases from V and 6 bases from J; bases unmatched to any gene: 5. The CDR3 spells CASSLANRGANEQFF. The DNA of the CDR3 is TGCGCCAGCAGCTTGGCCAACAGGGGGGCCAATGAGCAGTTCTTC.

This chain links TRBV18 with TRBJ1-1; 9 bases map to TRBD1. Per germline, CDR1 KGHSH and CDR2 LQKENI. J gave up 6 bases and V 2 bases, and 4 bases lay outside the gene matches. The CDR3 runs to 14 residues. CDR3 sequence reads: CASSPDRGNAEAFF. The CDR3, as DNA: TGTGCCAGCTCACCAGACAGGGGGAATGCTGAAGCTTTCTTT.

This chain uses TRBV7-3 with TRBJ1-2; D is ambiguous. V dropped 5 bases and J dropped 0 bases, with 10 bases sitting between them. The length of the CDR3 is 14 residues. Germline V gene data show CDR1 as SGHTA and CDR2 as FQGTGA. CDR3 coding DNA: TGTGCCAGCAGCCCAGGCCCAGCTAACTATGGCTACACCTTC. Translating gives CASSPGPANYGYTF. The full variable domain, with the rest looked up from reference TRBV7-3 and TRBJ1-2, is GAGVSQTPSNKVTEKGKYVELRCDPISGHTALYWYRQSLGQGPEFLIYFQGTGAADDSGLPNDRFFAVRPEGSVSTLKIQRTERGDSAVYLCASSPGPANYGYTFGSGTRLTVV.

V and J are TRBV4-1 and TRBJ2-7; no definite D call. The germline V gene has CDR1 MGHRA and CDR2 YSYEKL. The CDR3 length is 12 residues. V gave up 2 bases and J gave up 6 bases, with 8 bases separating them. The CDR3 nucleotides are TGCGCCAGCAGCCAATCACTCGGCGAGCAGTACTTC. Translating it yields CASSQSLGEQYF.

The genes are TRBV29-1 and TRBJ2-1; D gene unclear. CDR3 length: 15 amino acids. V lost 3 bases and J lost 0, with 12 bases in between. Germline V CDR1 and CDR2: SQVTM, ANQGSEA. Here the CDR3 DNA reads TGCAGCGTTGATGGCCGGCAGAGCTCCTACAATGAGCAGTTCTTC. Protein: CSVDGRQSSYNEQFF.

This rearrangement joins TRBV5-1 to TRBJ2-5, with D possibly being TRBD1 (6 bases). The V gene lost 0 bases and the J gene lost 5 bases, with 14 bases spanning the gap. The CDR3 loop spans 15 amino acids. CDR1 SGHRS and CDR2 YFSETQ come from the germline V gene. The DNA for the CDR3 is TGCGCCAGCAGCTTGGATCCAGGGGCCTGGGAGACCCAGTACTTC. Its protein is CASSLDPGAWETQYF.

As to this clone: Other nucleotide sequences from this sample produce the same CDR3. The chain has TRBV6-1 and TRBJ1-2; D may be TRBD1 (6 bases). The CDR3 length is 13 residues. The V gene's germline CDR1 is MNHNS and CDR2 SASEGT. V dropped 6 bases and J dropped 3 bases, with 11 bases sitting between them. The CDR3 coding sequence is TGTGCCAGCAGCGAACAGGGTGACTATGGCTACACCTTC. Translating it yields CASSEQGDYGYTF.

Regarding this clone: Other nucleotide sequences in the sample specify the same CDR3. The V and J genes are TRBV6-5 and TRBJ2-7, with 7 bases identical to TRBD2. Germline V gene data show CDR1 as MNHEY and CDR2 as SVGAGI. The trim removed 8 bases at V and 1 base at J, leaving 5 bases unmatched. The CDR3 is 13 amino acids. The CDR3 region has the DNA TGTGCCAGCTCCCCCGGGGGGTCCTACGAGCAGTACTTC. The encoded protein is CASSPGGSYEQYF.

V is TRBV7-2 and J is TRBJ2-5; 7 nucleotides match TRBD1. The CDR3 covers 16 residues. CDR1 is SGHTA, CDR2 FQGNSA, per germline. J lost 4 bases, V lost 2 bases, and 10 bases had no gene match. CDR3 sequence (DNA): TGTGCCAGCAGCTTAAGTTTGGGCAGGGGGTTAGAGACCCAGTACTTC. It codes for CASSLSLGRGLETQYF.

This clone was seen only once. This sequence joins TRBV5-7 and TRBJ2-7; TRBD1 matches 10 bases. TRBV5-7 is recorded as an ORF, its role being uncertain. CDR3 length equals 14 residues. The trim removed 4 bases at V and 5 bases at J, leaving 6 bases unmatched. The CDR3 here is CASSPRDRGDEQYF. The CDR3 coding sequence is TGTGCCAGCAGCCCCCGGGACAGGGGCGACGAGCAGTACTTC.

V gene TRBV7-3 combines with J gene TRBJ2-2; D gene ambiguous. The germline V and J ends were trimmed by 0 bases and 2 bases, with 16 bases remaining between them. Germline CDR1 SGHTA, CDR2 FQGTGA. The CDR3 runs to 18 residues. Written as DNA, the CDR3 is TGTGCCAGCAGCTTAACTTGGATGAAGGGATCTAACACCGGGGAGCTGTTTTTT. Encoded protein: CASSLTWMKGSNTGELFF.

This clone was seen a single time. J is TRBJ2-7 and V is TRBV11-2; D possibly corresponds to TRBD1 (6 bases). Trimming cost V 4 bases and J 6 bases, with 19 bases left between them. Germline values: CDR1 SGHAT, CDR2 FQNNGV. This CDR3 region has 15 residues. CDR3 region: CASSSLRGQGREQYF. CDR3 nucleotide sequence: TGTGCCAGCAGCTCCCTAAGGGGCCAGGGGCGCGAGCAGTACTTC.

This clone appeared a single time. This chain's CDR3 is CASSYSSGRTRGTQYF. CDR3 bases: TGTGCCAGCAGTTATAGTAGCGGGAGAACAAGAGGGACCCAGTACTTC. The chain uses TRBV6-5 and TRBJ2-5; 9 bases are a match to TRBD2. Trimming at V came to 3 bases and at J to 7 bases, leaving 12 bases not matched to a gene. The CDR3 consists of 16 residues. Germline lookup yields CDR1 MNHEY and CDR2 SVGAGI.

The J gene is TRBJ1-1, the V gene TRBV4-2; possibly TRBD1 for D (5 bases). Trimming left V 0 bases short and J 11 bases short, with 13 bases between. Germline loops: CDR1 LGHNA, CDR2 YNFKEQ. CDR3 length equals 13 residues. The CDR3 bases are TGTGCCAGCAGCCAAGATACGGGGCAAAGGGCTTTCTTT. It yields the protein CASSQDTGQRAFF.

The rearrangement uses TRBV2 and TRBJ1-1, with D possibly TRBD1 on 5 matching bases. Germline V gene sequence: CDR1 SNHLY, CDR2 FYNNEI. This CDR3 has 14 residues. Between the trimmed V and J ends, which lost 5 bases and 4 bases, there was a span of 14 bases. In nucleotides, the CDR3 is TGTGCCAGCAGTACCTCAGTTGGGACCACTGAAGCTTTCTTT. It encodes CASSTSVGTTEAFF.

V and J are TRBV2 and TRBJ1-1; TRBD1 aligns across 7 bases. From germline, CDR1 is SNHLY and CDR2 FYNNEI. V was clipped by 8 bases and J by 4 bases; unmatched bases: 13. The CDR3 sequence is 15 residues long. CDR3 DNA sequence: TGTGCCAGCTGCCCCCGACAGGGCGTGCTCACTGAAGCTTTCTTT. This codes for CASCPRQGVLTEAFF.

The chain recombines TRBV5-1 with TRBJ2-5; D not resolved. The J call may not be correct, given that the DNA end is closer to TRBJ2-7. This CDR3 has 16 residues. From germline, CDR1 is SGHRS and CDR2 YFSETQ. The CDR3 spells CASSLGSQLSSYEQYF. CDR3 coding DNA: TGCGCCAGCAGCTTGGGATCTCAGCTAAGCTCCTACGAGCAGTACTTC.

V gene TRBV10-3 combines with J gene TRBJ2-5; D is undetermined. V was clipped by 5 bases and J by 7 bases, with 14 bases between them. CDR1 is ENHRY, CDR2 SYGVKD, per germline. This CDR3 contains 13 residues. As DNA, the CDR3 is TGTGCCATCAGTCCAGCAGTAAGTGGGACCCAGTACTTC. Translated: CAISPAVSGTQYF.

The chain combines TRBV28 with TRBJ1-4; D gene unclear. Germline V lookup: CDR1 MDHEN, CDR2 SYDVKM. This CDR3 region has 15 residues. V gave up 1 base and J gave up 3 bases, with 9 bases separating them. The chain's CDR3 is CASSLSGRANEKLFF. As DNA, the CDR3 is TGTGCCAGCAGTTTATCTGGGAGGGCTAATGAAAAACTGTTTTTT.

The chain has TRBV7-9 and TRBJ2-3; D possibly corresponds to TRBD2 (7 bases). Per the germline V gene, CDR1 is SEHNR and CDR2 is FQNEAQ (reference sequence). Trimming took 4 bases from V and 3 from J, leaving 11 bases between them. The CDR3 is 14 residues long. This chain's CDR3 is CASSSKGGTDTQYF. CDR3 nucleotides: TGTGCCAGCAGCTCGAAGGGGGGGACAGATACGCAGTATTTT.

This CDR3 reads CASRRQGATGELFF. DNA for the CDR3: TGTGCCAGCAGGAGACAGGGGGCAACCGGGGAGCTGTTTTTT. The chain couples TRBV6-4 to TRBJ2-2; 10 bases agree with TRBD1. Germline V gene sequence: CDR1 MRHNA, CDR2 SNTAGT. This CDR3 spans 14 amino acids. Losses at the gene ends were 6 bases for V and 5 bases for J; bases not matched to a gene: 3.

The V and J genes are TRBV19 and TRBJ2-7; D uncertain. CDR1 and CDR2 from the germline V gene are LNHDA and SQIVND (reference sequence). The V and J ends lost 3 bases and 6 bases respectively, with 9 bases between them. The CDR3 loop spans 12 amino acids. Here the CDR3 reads CASSIELGEQYF. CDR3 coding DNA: TGTGCCAGTAGTATCGAGTTGGGCGAGCAGTACTTC.

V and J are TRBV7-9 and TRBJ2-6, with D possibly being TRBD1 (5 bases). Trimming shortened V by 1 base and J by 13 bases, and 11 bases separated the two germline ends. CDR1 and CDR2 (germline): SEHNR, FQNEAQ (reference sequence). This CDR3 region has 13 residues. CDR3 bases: TGTGCCAGCAGCTTAGGCAGTCCAGGGGTCCTGACTTTC. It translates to CASSLGSPGVLTF.

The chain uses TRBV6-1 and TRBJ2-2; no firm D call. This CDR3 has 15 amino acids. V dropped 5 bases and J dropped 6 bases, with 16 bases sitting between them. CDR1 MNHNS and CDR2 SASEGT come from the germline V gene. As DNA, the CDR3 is TGTGCCAGCAGTCGCAGGTACCCCCCGGCCGGGGAGCTGTTTTTT. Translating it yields CASSRRYPPAGELFF.

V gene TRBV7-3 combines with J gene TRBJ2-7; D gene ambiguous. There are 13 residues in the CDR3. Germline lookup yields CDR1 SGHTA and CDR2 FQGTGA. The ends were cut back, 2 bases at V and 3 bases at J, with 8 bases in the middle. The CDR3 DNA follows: TGTGCCAGCAGCTTAGGGCGGAACTACGAGCAGTACTTC. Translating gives CASSLGRNYEQYF.

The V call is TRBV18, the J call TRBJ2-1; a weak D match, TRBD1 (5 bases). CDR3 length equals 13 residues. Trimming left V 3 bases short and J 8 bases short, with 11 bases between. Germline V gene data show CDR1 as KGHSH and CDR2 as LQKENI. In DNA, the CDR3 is TGTGCCAGCTCACCGTCCCAGGGTGATGAGCAGTTCTTC. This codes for CASSPSQGDEQFF.